Given below is one T cell receptor (beta chain) in context. Under the authors' procedure: Quantification of nucleated cells was approximated via reference gene primer amplification. TCRdb's table, derived via immunoSEQ multiplex PCR, lists solely in-frame clones and lacks some. V and J calls plus clone size are reproduced from that table; the DNA served to infer D and trimming. The sample consists of under 250,000 clones, around 86% of them appearing once. The sample belongs to a study of blood T cell repertoires in COVID-19. Whole-study context: The cDNA or gDNA used as material had been derived from T cells, B-cell-depleted T cells, or PBMCs.

The V gene's germline CDR1 is MGHDK and CDR2 SYGVNS. The CDR3 extends over 13 amino acids. V was shortened by 6 bases and J by 8 bases, with 14 bases between the two germline ends. Sequencing input: peripheral blood. The TCR originated in a woman of 80 years or more with COVID-19, enrolled during active disease. This sequence joins TRBV25-1 and TRBJ2-1; a weak D match, TRBD2 (5 bases). The CDR3 loop reads CASSGSSGYEQFF. The CDR3 DNA is TGTGCCAGCAGCGGCTCCTCGGGGTATGAGCAGTTCTTC.